This TCR beta chain was retrieved from a study of blood T cell repertoires in COVID-19. Study-wide context: The United States, Italy and Spain were the sources of the acute and convalescent COVID-19 samples. T cells, B-cell-depleted T cells, or PBMCs provided the cDNA or gDNA that served as material.

Unmatched junction bases numbered 1, after V lost 3 bases and J lost 6 bases. The CDR3 sequence is 12 residues long. CDR1 is LNHDA, CDR2 SQIVND, per germline (reference sequence). The sample holds one count of this clone. Original methodology: Amplification with reference gene primers provided the estimates of nucleated cell counts. TCRdb's table, derived via immunoSEQ multiplex PCR, lists solely in-frame clones and lacks some. V and J calls and clone size come straight from that table; D and trimming were deduced from the DNA. The table records 80,000 to 90,000 clones, around 87% of them present only once.

Sequences were obtained from peripheral blood. The TCR comes from a man aged 40-55 years with acute or convalescent COVID-19. The chain is built from TRBV19 and TRBJ1-2; TRBD1 matches at 7 bases. CDR3 region: CASSIDRDGYTF. CDR3 nucleotides: TGTGCCAGTAGTATCGACAGGGATGGCTACACCTTC.